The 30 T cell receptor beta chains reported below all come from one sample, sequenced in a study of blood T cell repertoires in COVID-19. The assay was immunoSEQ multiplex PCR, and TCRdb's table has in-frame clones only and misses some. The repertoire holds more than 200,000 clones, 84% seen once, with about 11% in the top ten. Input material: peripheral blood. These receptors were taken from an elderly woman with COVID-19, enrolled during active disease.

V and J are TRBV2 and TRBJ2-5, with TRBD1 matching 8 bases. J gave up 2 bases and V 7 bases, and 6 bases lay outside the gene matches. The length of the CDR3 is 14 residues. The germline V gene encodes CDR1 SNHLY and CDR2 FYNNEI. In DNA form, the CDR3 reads TGTGCCAGCAAACCGACAGGGGTACAAGAGACCCAGTACTTC. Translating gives CASKPTGVQETQYF. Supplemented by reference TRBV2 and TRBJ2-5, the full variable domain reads EPEVTQTPSHQVTQMGQEVILRCVPISNHLYFYWYRQILGQKVEFLVSFYNNEISEKSEIFDDQFSVERPDGSNFTLKIRSTKLEDSAMYFCASKPTGVQETQYFGPGTRLLVL.

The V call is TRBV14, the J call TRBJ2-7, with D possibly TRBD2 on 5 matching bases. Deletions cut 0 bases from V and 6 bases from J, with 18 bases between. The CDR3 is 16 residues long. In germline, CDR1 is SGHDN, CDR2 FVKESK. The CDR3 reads CASSQDPEGVRREQYF. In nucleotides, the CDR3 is TGTGCCAGCAGCCAAGACCCCGAGGGAGTGCGACGCGAGCAGTACTTC.

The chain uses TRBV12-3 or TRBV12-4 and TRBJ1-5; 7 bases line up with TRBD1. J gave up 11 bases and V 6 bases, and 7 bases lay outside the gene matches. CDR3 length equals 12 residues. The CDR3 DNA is TGTGCCAGCAGGACAGGGTTGGCGTCCCAGCATTTT. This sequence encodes CASRTGLASQHF.

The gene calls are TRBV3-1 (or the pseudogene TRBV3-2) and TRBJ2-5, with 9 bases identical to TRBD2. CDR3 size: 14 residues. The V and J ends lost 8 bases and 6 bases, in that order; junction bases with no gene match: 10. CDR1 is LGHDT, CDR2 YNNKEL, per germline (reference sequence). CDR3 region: CASAGGADSKTQYF. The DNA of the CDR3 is TGTGCCAGCGCGGGGGGGGCAGATTCGAAGACCCAGTACTTC.

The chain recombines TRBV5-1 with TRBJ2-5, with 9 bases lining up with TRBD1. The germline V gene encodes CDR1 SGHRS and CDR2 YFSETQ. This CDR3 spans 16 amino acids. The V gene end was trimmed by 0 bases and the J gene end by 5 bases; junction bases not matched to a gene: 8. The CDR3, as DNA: TGCGCCAGCAGCTTGGTCGCCGGGACAGGGTCCGAGACCCAGTACTTC. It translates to CASSLVAGTGSETQYF.

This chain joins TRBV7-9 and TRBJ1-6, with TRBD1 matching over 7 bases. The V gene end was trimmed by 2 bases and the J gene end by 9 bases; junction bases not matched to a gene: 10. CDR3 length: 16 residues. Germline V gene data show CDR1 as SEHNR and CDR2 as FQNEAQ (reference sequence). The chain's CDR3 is CASSLFPGGIGSPLHF. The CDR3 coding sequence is TGTGCCAGCAGCTTATTCCCAGGGGGGATAGGTTCACCCCTCCACTTT.

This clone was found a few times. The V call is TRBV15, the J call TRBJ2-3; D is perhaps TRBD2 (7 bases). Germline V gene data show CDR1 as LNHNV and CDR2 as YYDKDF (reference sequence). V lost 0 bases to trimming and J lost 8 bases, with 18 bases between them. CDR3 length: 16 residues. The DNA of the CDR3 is TGTGCCACCAGCAGAGATCGAGGGGGGAGGGTACCTACGCAGTATTTT. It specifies CATSRDRGGRVPTQYF.

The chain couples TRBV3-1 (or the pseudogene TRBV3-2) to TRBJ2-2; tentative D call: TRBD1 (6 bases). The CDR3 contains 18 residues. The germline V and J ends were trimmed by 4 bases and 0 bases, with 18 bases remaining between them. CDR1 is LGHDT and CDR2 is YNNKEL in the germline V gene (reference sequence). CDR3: CASSPFFLTGANTGELFF. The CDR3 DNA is TGTGCCAGCAGCCCTTTTTTTTTGACAGGCGCGAACACCGGGGAGCTGTTTTTT.

CDR3 sequence: CASSPDRRNQPQHF. In DNA, the CDR3 is TGTGCCAGCAGCCCGGACAGGCGCAATCAGCCCCAGCATTTT. J is TRBJ1-5 and V is TRBV7-8, with 7 bases aligning to TRBD1. Trimming took 5 bases from V and 2 from J; bases not matched to a gene: 3. The germline gives CDR1 SGHVS, CDR2 FQNEAQ. This CDR3 has 14 residues.

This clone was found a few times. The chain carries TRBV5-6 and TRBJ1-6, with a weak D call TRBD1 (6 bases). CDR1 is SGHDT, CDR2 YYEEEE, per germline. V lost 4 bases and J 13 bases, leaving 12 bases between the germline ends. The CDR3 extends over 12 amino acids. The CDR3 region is CASSRLQGPLHF. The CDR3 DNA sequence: TGTGCCAGCAGCCGACTTCAGGGGCCCCTCCACTTT.

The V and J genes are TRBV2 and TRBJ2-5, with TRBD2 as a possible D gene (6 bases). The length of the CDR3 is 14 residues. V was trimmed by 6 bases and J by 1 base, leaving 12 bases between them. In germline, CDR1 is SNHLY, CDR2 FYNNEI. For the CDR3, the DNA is TGTGCCAGCAGGCTAGCGTGGTCCCAAGAGACCCAGTACTTC. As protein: CASRLAWSQETQYF.

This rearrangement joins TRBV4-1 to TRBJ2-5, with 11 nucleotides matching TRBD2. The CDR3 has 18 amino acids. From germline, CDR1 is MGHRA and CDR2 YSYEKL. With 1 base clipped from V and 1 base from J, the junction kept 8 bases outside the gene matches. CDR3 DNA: TGCGCCAGCAGCCAAGTCTTAGCGGGGGGGCTTGTCCAAGAGACCCAGTACTTC. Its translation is CASSQVLAGGLVQETQYF.

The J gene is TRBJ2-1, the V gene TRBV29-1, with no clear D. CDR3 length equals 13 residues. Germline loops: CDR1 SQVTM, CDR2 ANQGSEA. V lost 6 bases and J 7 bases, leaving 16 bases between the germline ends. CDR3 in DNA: TGCAGCGTAGCAGATGCCCGAGGTAATGAGCAGTTCTTC. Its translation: CSVADARGNEQFF.

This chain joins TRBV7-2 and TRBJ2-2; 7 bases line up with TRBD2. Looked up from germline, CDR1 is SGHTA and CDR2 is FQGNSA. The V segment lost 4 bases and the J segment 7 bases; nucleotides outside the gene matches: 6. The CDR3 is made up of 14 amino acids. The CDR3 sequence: CASSSGLIFGELFF. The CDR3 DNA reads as TGTGCCAGCAGCTCGGGACTAATATTCGGGGAGCTGTTTTTT.

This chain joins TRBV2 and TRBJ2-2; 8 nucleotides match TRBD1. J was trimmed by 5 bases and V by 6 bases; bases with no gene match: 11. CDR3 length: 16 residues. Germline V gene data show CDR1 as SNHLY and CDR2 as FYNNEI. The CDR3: CASSPGGGVSTGELFF. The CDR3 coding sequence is TGTGCCAGCAGCCCAGGGGGCGGAGTATCTACCGGGGAGCTGTTTTTT. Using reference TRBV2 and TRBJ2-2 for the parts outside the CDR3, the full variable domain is EPEVTQTPSHQVTQMGQEVILRCVPISNHLYFYWYRQILGQKVEFLVSFYNNEISEKSEIFDDQFSVERPDGSNFTLKIRSTKLEDSAMYFCASSPGGGVSTGELFFGEGSRLTVL.

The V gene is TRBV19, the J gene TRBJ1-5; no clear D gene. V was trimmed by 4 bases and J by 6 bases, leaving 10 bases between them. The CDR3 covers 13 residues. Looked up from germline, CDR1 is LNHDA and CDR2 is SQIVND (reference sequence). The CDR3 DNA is TGTGCCAGTAGTAAGGATGAGGGTCAGCCCCAGCATTTT. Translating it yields CASSKDEGQPQHF.

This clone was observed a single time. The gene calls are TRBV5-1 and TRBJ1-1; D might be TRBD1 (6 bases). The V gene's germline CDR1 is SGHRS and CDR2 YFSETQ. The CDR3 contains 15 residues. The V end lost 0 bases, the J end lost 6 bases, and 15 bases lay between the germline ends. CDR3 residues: CASSLDVGEGAEAFF. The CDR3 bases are TGCGCCAGCAGCTTGGATGTTGGGGAGGGGGCTGAAGCTTTCTTT.

The CDR3 coding sequence is TGTGCCAGCGCTGTTAATCAGGGGGGAGACACTGAAGCTTTCTTT. It is translated as CASAVNQGGDTEAFF. V and J are TRBV7-2 and TRBJ1-1, with 7 bases aligning to TRBD1. The CDR3 sequence is 15 residues long. From germline, CDR1 is SGHTA and CDR2 FQGNSA. Germline trimming cut 8 bases from V and 3 bases from J; bases unmatched to any gene: 12. Complete variable domain (other parts from reference TRBV7-2 and TRBJ1-1): GAGVSQSPSNKVTEKGKDVELRCDPISGHTALYWYRQSLGQGLEFLIYFQGNSAPDKSGLPSDRFSAERTGGSVSTLTIQRTQQEDSAVYLCASAVNQGGDTEAFFGQGTRLTVV.

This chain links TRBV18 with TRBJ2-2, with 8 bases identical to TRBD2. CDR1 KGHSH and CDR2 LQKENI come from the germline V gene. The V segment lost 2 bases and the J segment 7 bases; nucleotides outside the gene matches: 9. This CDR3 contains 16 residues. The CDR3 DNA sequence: TGTGCCAGCTCACCATCATCGACTAGCGTCGGCGGGGAGCTGTTTTTT. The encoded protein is CASSPSSTSVGGELFF.

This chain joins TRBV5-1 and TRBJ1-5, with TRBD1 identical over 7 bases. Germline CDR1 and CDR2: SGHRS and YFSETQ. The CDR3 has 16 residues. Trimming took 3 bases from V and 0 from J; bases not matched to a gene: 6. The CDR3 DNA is TGCGCCAGCAGCTCCCGGGACAGCAATAGCAATCAGCCCCAGCATTTT. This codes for CASSSRDSNSNQPQHF.

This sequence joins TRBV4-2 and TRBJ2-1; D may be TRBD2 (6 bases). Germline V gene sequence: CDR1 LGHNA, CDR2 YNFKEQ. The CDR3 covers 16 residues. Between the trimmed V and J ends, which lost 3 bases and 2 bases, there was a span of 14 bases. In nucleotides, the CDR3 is TGTGCCAGCAGCCAGAACGCCGGGGGTACCTACAATGAGCAGTTCTTC. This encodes CASSQNAGGTYNEQFF.

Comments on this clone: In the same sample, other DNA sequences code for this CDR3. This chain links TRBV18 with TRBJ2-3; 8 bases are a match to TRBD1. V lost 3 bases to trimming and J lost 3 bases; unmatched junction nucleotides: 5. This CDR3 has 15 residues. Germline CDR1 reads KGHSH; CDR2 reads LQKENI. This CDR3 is CASSPSGGATDTQYF. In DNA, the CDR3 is TGTGCCAGCTCACCTTCAGGGGGCGCAACAGATACGCAGTATTTT.

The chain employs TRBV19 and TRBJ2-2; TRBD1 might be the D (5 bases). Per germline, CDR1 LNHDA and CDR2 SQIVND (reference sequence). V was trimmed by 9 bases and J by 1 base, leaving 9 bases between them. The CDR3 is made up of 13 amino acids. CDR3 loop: CASWGENTGELFF. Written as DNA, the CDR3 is TGTGCCAGCTGGGGCGAGAACACCGGGGAGCTGTTTTTT.

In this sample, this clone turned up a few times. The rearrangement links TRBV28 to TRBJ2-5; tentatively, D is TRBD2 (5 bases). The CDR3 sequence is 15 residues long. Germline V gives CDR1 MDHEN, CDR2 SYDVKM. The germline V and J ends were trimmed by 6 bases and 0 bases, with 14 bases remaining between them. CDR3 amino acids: CASSPVGADQETQYF. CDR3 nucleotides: TGTGCCAGCAGCCCCGTGGGAGCGGACCAAGAGACCCAGTACTTC.

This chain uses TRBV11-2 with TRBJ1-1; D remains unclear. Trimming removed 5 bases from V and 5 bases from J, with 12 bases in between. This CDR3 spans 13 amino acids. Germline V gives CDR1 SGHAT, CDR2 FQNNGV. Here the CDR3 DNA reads TGTGCCAGCAGCGCCCTGGAGGGAACTGAAGCTTTCTTT. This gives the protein CASSALEGTEAFF.

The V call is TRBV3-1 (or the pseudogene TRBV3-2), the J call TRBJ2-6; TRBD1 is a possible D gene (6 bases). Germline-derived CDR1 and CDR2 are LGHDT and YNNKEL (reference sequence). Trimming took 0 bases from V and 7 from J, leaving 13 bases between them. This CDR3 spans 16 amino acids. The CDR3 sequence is CASSQDSTGNANVLTF. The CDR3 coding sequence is TGTGCCAGCAGCCAAGATAGTACAGGGAACGCCAACGTCCTGACTTTC.

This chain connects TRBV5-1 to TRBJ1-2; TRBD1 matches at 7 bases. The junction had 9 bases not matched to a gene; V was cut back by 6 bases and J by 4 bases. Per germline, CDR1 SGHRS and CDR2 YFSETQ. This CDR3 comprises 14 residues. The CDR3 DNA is TGCGCCAGCAATCGACAGGGCTTTGCCTATGGCTACACCTTC. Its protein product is CASNRQGFAYGYTF.

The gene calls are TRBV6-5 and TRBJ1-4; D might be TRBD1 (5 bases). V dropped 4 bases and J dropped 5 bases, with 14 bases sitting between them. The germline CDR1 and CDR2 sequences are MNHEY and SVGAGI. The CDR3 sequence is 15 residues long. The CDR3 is CASSSQGGFNEKLFF. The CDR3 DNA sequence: TGTGCCAGCAGTTCCCAGGGAGGCTTCAATGAAAAACTGTTTTTT.

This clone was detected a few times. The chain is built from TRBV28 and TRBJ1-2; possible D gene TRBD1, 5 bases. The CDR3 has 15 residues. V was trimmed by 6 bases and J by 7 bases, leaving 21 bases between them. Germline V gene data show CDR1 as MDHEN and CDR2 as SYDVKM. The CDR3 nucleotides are TGTGCCAGCAGGCCGACAGCGCCTCTGGGAGGTGGCTACACCTTC. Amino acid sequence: CASRPTAPLGGGYTF.

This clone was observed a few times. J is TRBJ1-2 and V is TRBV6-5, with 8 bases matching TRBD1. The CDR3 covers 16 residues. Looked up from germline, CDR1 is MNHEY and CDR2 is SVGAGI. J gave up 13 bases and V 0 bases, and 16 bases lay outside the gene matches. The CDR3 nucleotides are TGTGCCAGCAGTTACTCGGAGCAGGGGGCGCTGACGGTGGCCACCTTC. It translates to CASSYSEQGALTVATF.